What follows are 17 T cell receptor beta chains derived from one specimen sequenced in a study of OX40 agonist ivuxolimab in advanced cancers. Profiling relied on immunoSEQ multiplex PCR, and the TCRdb table lists in-frame clones only, not all of them. The table shows roughly 62,000 clones, with roughly 85% occurring only once. The specimen was CD4+ or CD8+ T cells sorted from blood, collected in a trial of the OX40 agonist ivuxolimab. The source is an adult with an advanced solid tumor such as melanoma, head and neck, liver or kidney cancer.

The chain employs TRBV2 and TRBJ2-7, with 8 bases aligning to TRBD2. Trimming cost V 3 bases and J 2 bases; bases outside gene matches: 6. The CDR3 spans 15 residues. Germline CDR1 reads SNHLY; CDR2 reads FYNNEI. The CDR3, as DNA: TGTGCCAGCAGTGAGGAGCAAGCGGGAGCCTACGAGCAGTACTTC. Amino acid sequence: CASSEEQAGAYEQYF.

The chain joins TRBV30 to TRBJ1-5, with D possibly matching TRBD1 (5 bases). The V gene lost 5 bases and the J gene lost 6 bases, with 17 bases spanning the gap. The CDR3 covers 14 residues. Germline CDR1 and CDR2: GTSNPN and SVGIG (reference sequence). CDR3 in DNA: TGTGCCTGGGGAACCGGGACCTTGAGTCAGCCCCAGCATTTT. This translates into CAWGTGTLSQPQHF.

This sequence joins TRBV28 and TRBJ1-6; no reliable D call. CDR1 is MDHEN, CDR2 SYDVKM, per germline. This CDR3 comprises 14 residues. The germline V and J ends were trimmed by 5 bases and 0 bases, with 5 bases remaining between them. CDR3 region: CASSPDSYNSPLHF. The CDR3 DNA sequence: TGTGCCAGCAGTCCTGACTCCTATAATTCACCCCTCCACTTT.

The chain combines TRBV7-8 with TRBJ1-5; D not resolved. The CDR3 spans 16 residues. V was clipped by 2 bases and J by 0 bases, with 11 bases between them. Germline CDR1 reads SGHVS; CDR2 reads FQNEAQ. DNA for the CDR3: TGTGCCAGCAGCTTACTGAGTTTCTTTAGCAATCAGCCCCAGCATTTT. Translation: CASSLLSFFSNQPQHF.

The chain uses TRBV19 and TRBJ1-5; TRBD1 matches at 7 bases. The trim removed 7 bases at V and 0 bases at J, leaving 6 bases unmatched. The CDR3 contains 15 residues. Germline V lookup: CDR1 LNHDA, CDR2 SQIVND (reference sequence). The CDR3 spells CASTYRGDSNQPQHF. In DNA, the CDR3 is TGTGCCAGTACCTACAGGGGAGATAGCAATCAGCCCCAGCATTTT. The full variable domain, in which reference TRBV19 and TRBJ1-5 provide the parts outside the CDR3, is DGGITQSPKYLFRKEGQNVTLSCEQNLNHDAMYWYRQDPGQGLRLIYYSQIVNDFQKGDIAEGYSVSREKKESFPLTVTSAQKNPTAFYLCASTYRGDSNQPQHFGDGTRLSIL.

The chain links TRBV30 to TRBJ2-7; TRBD2 matches 9 bases. The CDR3 length is 14 residues. Germline V gene lookup returns CDR1 GTSNPN and CDR2 SVGIG (reference sequence). J lost 0 bases, V lost 7 bases, and 7 bases had no gene match. The CDR3 nucleotides are TGTGCCTTGGTTATGACTAGCGGCTCCTACGAGCAGTACTTC. It encodes CALVMTSGSYEQYF.

A single count supports this clone. The chain is built from TRBV7-2 and TRBJ2-3; either TRBD1 or TRBD2 may fit D (5 bases each). The CDR3 totals 14 residues. Germline CDR1 and CDR2: SGHTA and FQGNSA. V lost 5 bases and J 0 bases, leaving 9 bases between the germline ends. The CDR3 nucleotides read TGTGCCAGCAGCCGGGACCAGAGCACAGATACGCAGTATTTT. Translation gives CASSRDQSTDTQYF.

The chain is built from TRBV28 and TRBJ2-7; D gene ambiguous. V was trimmed by 3 bases and J by 2 bases, leaving 8 bases between them. Germline CDR1 MDHEN, CDR2 SYDVKM. The CDR3 covers 13 residues. Here the CDR3 reads CASSLYGPYEQYF. The CDR3 DNA follows: TGTGCCAGCAGTTTGTACGGTCCCTACGAGCAGTACTTC.

The CDR3 nucleotides read TGTGCCAGCAGCTTAGATAGGGTAGCGGGACGCAATGAGCAGTTCTTC. This sequence encodes CASSLDRVAGRNEQFF. The chain has TRBV11-2 and TRBJ2-1, with 8 positions matching TRBD2. The germline V gene encodes CDR1 SGHAT and CDR2 FQNNGV. Germline trimming cut 0 bases from V and 6 bases from J; bases unmatched to any gene: 7. CDR3 length equals 16 residues.

The chain is built from TRBV9 and TRBJ1-2; D remains ambiguous. Germline CDR1 and CDR2: SGDLS and YYNGEE. Trimming took off 4 bases at V and 2 bases at J, with 3 bases between the two ends. The CDR3 has 11 residues. DNA for the CDR3: TGTGCCAGCAGCCTCAACTATGGCTACACCTTC. Amino acid sequence: CASSLNYGYTF.

V usage is TRBV4-1 and J usage is TRBJ2-2; 15 nucleotides match TRBD2. This CDR3 comprises 18 residues. CDR1 and CDR2 from the germline V gene are MGHRA and YSYEKL. Trimming cost V 1 base and J 7 bases; bases outside gene matches: 7. CDR3 protein: CASSQGTSGGAAVGELFF. CDR3 coding DNA: TGCGCCAGCAGCCAAGGGACTAGCGGGGGGGCCGCGGTCGGGGAGCTGTTTTTT.

The rearrangement joins TRBV6-1 to TRBJ2-5; TRBD2 matches at 8 bases. The trim removed 4 bases at V and 1 base at J, leaving 5 bases unmatched. CDR1 is MNHNS and CDR2 is SASEGT in the germline V gene. The CDR3 has 15 amino acids. The CDR3 nucleotides are TGTGCCAGCAGTGTAGCGGGGCTACTCCAAGAGACCCAGTACTTC. Its translation is CASSVAGLLQETQYF.

CDR3 region: CATSRVRTGVTGANVLTF. As DNA, the CDR3 is TGTGCCACCAGCAGAGTTAGGACAGGGGTCACTGGGGCCAACGTCCTGACTTTC. This chain links TRBV15 with TRBJ2-6; 9 nucleotides align to TRBD1. Per germline, CDR1 LNHNV and CDR2 YYDKDF (reference sequence). V shed 1 base and J 2 bases; nucleotides not matched to a gene: 6. The length of the CDR3 is 18 residues.

The V and J genes are TRBV27 and TRBJ2-1; no clear D gene. Germline V gene lookup returns CDR1 MNHEY and CDR2 SMNVEV (reference sequence). Trimming pared 1 base from V and 2 bases from J, leaving 12 bases between. This CDR3 spans 16 amino acids. The CDR3 loop reads CASSLFRPNTYNEQFF. CDR3 sequence (DNA): TGTGCCAGCAGTTTATTCCGACCCAACACCTACAATGAGCAGTTCTTC.

The count of this clone is one. The chain uses TRBV2 and TRBJ2-2; 10 bases line up with TRBD2. This CDR3 comprises 17 residues. Germline CDR1 SNHLY, CDR2 FYNNEI. With V trimmed by 4 bases and J by 7 bases, 12 bases remained unmatched. CDR3 region: CASSGQGTTSGYGELFF. Written as DNA, the CDR3 is TGTGCCAGCAGTGGACAGGGGACGACTAGCGGGTACGGGGAGCTGTTTTTT.

The V gene is TRBV19, the J gene TRBJ1-2; D is uncertain. Trimming removed 4 bases from V and 3 bases from J, with 12 bases in between. The CDR3 runs 14 residues. CDR1 is LNHDA and CDR2 is SQIVND in the germline V gene (reference sequence). CDR3 residues: CASSTGTIHYGYTF. The CDR3 DNA reads TGTGCCAGTAGTACGGGAACCATTCACTATGGCTACACCTTC. The full variable domain, its missing parts supplied by reference TRBV19 and TRBJ1-2, is DGGITQSPKYLFRKEGQNVTLSCEQNLNHDAMYWYRQDPGQGLRLIYYSQIVNDFQKGDIAEGYSVSREKKESFPLTVTSAQKNPTAFYLCASSTGTIHYGYTFGSGTRLTVV.

This chain joins TRBV30 and TRBJ2-1; D gene uncertain. V was cut by 7 bases and J by 6 bases, with 16 bases left in between. Per germline, CDR1 GTSNPN and CDR2 SVGIG (reference sequence). The CDR3 is 13 residues long. This CDR3 reads CAFRISQPNEQFF. As DNA, the CDR3 is TGTGCCTTCAGGATAAGTCAGCCCAATGAGCAGTTCTTC.